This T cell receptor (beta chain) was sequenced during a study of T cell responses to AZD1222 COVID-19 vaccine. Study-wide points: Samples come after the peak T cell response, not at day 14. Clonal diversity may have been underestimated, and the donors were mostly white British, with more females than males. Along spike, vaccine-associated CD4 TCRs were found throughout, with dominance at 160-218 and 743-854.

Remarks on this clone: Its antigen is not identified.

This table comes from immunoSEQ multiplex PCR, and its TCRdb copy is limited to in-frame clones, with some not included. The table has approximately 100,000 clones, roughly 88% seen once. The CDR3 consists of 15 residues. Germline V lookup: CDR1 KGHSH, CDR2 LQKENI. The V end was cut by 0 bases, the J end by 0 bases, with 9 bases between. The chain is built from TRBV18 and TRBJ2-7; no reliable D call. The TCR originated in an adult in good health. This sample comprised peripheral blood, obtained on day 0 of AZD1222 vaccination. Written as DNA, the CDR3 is TGTGCCAGCTCACCACCTGGGCACCGCTCCTACGAGCAGTACTTC. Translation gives CASSPPGHRSYEQYF.